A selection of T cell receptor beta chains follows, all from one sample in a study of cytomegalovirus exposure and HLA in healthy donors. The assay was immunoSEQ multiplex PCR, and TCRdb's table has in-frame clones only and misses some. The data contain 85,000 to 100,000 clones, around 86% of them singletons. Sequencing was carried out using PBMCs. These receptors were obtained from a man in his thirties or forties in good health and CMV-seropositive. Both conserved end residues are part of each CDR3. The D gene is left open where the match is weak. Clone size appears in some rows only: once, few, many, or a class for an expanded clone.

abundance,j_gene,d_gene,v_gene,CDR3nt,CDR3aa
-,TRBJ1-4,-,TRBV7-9,TGTGCCAGCAGCTTGGAGGATAATGAAAAACTGTTTTTT,CASSLEDNEKLFF
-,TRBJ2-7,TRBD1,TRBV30,TGTGCCTGGACTCAACAGGGGGCGGGGGAGCAGTACTTC,CAWTQQGAGEQYF
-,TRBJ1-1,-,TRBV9,TGTGCCAGCAGCGTAGGGAAGGGGCTAGGGTCTGACACTGAAGCTTTCTTT,CASSVGKGLGSDTEAFF
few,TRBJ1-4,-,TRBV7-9,TGTGCCAGCAGCTTAGATGGGGGGATTGAAAAACTGTTTTTT,CASSLDGGIEKLFF
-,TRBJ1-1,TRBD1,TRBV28,TGTGCCAGCAGACGAAGGGGACAGGGGAACACTGAAGCTTTCTTT,CASRRRGQGNTEAFF
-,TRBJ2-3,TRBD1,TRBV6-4,TGTGCCAGCAGTGAGACAGGGGAAAGAGATACGCAGTATTTT,CASSETGERDTQYF
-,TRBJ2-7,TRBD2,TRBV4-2,TGTGCCAGCAGCCAAAATCCTCCCCAGCGGGAGGTTTTAGGGGAGCAGTACTTC,CASSQNPPQREVLGEQYF
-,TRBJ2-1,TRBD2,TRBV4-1,TGCGCCAGCAGCCCCCATCCCGAAAGCGGGAGCTCCAATGAGCAGTTCTTC,CASSPHPESGSSNEQFF
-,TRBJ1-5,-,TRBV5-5,TGTGCCAGCAGCTTAAATCCTACGGGTGGAAACAATCAGCCCCAGCATTTT,CASSLNPTGGNNQPQHF
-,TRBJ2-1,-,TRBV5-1,TGCGCCAGCAGCTTAAATGGCGGGGGCGATGAGCAGTTCTTC,CASSLNGGGDEQFF
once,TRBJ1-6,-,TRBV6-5,TGTGCCAGCAGCCCCGACAGGCGTAATTCACCCCTCCACTTT,CASSPDRRNSPLHF
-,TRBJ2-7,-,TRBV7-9,TGTGCCAGCAGCTTAGACAGGGAGGGCGACGAGCAGTACTTC,CASSLDREGDEQYF
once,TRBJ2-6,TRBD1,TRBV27,TGTGCCAGCAGTTTATTTTTCGGACAGGGGGCTGGGGCCAACGTCCTGACTTTC,CASSLFFGQGAGANVLTF
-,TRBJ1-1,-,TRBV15,TGTGCCACCAGCAGAGAGCTGATGTGGAGGGCTTTCTTT,CATSRELMWRAFF
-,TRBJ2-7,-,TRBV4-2,TGTGCCAGCAGCCAGATGACAGGTTTAGGAGCGTACGAGCAGTACTTC,CASSQMTGLGAYEQYF
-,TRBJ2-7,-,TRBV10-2,TGCGCCAGCAGTCCTACAGAGACCTACGAGCAGTACTTC,CASSPTETYEQYF
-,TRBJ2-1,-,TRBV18,TGTGCCAGCTCACTCCAAGGGGTAGGCTACAATGAGCAGTTCTTC,CASSLQGVGYNEQFF
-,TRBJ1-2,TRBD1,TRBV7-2,TGTGCCAGCAGCCCCTATGTAGGGGGCGCCTATGGCTACACCTTC,CASSPYVGGAYGYTF
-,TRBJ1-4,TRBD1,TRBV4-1,TGCGCCAGCAGCACGCGATTAGACAGGGTTGGTGAAAAACTGTTTTTT,CASSTRLDRVGEKLFF
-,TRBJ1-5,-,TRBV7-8,TGTGCCAGCAGCTTAGACTTTAATCAGCCCCAGCATTTT,CASSLDFNQPQHF
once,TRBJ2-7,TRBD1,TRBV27,TGTGCCAGCCGTGAGATTATCCAGGGGGAAGCCTACGAGCAGTACTTC,CASREIIQGEAYEQYF
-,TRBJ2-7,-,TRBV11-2,TGTGCCAGCAGCTTTCTCTCCAGGGGATACTACGAGCAGTACTTC,CASSFLSRGYYEQYF
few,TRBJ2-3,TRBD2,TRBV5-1,TGCGCCAGCAGCTTCGCCCTCACTAGCGGGAGTCCAGATACGCAGTATTTT,CASSFALTSGSPDTQYF
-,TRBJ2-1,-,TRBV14,TGTGCCAGCAGCTCCCCGGGGTACCTATACAATGAGCAGTTCTTC,CASSSPGYLYNEQFF
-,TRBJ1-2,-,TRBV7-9,TGTGCCAGCAGCCCCACAGGGTTAGGCTACACCTTC,CASSPTGLGYTF
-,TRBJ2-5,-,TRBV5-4,TGTGCCAGCAGCTACGATAGCGAGGCCCAGTACTTC,CASSYDSEAQYF
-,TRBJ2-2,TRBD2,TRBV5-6,TGTGCCAGCAGCTCGGGACTAGCCACCGGGGAGCTGTTTTTT,CASSSGLATGELFF
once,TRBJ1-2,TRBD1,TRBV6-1,TGTGCCAGCAGTCAAGACAGGGGGCCGGGCTATGGCTACACCTTC,CASSQDRGPGYGYTF
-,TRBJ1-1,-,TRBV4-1,TGCGCCAGCAGCCTAGCCCAGGGGAGGAACACTGAAGCTTTCTTT,CASSLAQGRNTEAFF
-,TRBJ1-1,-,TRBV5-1,TGCGCCAGCAGCTGGGGGGGGCATACTGAAGCTTTCTTT,CASSWGGHTEAFF
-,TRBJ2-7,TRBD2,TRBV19,TGTGCCAGTAGTACGACGGGAGGAGCCTACGAGCAGTACTTC,CASSTTGGAYEQYF
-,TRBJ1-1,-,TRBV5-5,TGTGCCAGCAGGCTACAGGGGAACACTGAAGCTTTCTTT,CASRLQGNTEAFF
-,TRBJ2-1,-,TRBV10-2,TGCGCCAGCAGTGACCGGGCGGGCGGGCGCCCTAGGAATGAGCAGTTCTTC,CASSDRAGGRPRNEQFF
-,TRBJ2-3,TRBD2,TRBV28,TGTGCCAGCCAGTGGGCTAGCGGGGGTAGCACAGATACGCAGTATTTT,CASQWASGGSTDTQYF
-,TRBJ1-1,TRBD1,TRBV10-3,TGTGCCATCAGTGGCCACAGGGGGGGAAACACTGAAGCTTTCTTT,CAISGHRGGNTEAFF
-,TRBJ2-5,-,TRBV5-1,TGCGCCAGCAGCTTGCAGGGTGTGTACCAAGAGACCCAGTACTTC,CASSLQGVYQETQYF
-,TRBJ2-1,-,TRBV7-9,TGTGCCAGCATGGGCCTCTGGAATGAGCAGTTCTTC,CASMGLWNEQFF
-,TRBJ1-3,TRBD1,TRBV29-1,TGCAGCGTAGGACAGGGGATCTCTGGAAACACCATATATTTT,CSVGQGISGNTIYF
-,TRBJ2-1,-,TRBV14,TGTGCCAGCAGCCAACGAATCTCGAGGGGAGGATCCTACAATGAGCAGTTCTTC,CASSQRISRGGSYNEQFF
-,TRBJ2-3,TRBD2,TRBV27,TGTGCCAGCAGTTTGACTAGCATTCTAGATACGCAGTATTTT,CASSLTSILDTQYF
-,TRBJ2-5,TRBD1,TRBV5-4,TGTGCCAGCAGCCCGGGGACAGAAGAGACCCAGTACTTC,CASSPGTEETQYF
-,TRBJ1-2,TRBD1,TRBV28,TGTGCCAGCAGTCCGCCCACCGGGACAGTTTCCTATGGCTACACCTTC,CASSPPTGTVSYGYTF
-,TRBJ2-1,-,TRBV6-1,TGTGCCAGCAGGCGGGGAGGGGGTTCCTACAATGAGCAGTTCTTC,CASRRGGGSYNEQFF
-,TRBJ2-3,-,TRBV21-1,TGTGCCAGCAGCAAAGTTTCCTTTCCCGGGACAGGGGTGACCACAGATACGCAGTATTTT,CASSKVSFPGTGVTTDTQYF
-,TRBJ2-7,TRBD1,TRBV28,TGTGCCAGCAGTTTGGGGACAGGGGTATTTTACGAGCAGTACTTC,CASSLGTGVFYEQYF
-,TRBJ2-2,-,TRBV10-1,TGCGCCAGCAGTTTACGGGGGGCTGGCGGGGAGCTGTTTTTT,CASSLRGAGGELFF
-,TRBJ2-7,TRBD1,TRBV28,TGTGCCAGCAGGACTCGAACTCCGGGACAGGGAGTCCCGCAGCAGTACTTC,CASRTRTPGQGVPQQYF
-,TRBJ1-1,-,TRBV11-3,TGTGCCAGCAGCTTAGAGGGCGCGGGGGCCGATGAAGCTTTCTTT,CASSLEGAGADEAFF
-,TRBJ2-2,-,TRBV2,TGTGCCAGCTCCCCCGCTTGGGGGCGGAGCACCGGGGAGCTGTTTTTT,CASSPAWGRSTGELFF
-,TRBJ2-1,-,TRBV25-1,TGTGCCAGCAGTGAATACGCGACAAAGAAACACAATGAGCAGTTCTTC,CASSEYATKKHNEQFF
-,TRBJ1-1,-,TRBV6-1,TGTGCCAGCAGTCAGGACAACGTCGACACTGAAGCTTTCTTT,CASSQDNVDTEAFF